This TCR beta chain was documented in a study of beta chain features in type 1 diabetes. About this clone: Its specificity is not known.

Sequencing targeted expressed TCRB transcripts, as all isolated RNA had been reverse transcribed. Data came from immunoSEQ multiplex PCR; TCRdb stores just in-frame clones and leaves some out. The table has 680,000 or so clones, 13% seen once. Study-wide points: Among all four CD4+ subsets, Type 1 diabetes patients had TCRB CDR3s that were moderately but significantly shorter.

Each of the sorted populations had a purity greater than 95%. The CDR3 is 15 amino acids. V lost 5 bases and J lost 5; bases outside the gene matches: 9. Germline CDR1 reads SGHTA; CDR2 reads FQGNSA. Sequenced material: naive CD4+ T cells from blood. J is TRBJ1-2 and V is TRBV7-2, with 9 bases matching TRBD1. This TCR derives from a man younger than 35 with type 1 diabetes. This CDR3 is CASSPGTGTHYGYTF. For the CDR3, the DNA is TGTGCCAGCAGCCCGGGGACAGGGACTCATTATGGCTACACCTTC.